This TCR beta chain is drawn from a study of blood T cells in healthy people across ages. With a J-beta primer mix and a sample-barcoded 5' primer, a second PCR ran about 7 to 12 cycles. TCRdb re-derived calls from the 5' RACE reads in MiXCR, one entry per CDR3 protein. This table has 550,000 to 800,000 distinct CDR3 sequences, approximately 21% appearing once. Study-wide results and limits: Estimated diversity, derived from one million T cells, was regarded as an underestimate.

A remark on this clonotype: Its antigen remains unidentified.

Extraction of total RNA produced a minimum of 6 micrograms from each sample. V lost 2 bases and J lost 0; bases outside the gene matches: 5. The CDR3 has 18 amino acids. Germline V lookup: CDR1 MNHEY, CDR2 SMNVEV (reference sequence). This sequence originates from a man in his sixties or seventies in good health. The material sequenced was blood. The genes are TRBV27 and TRBJ2-6, with 9 bases fitting TRBD2. This CDR3 reads CASSLTAGGFSGANVLTF. The DNA for the CDR3 is TGTGCCAGCAGTTTAACAGCGGGAGGTTTCTCTGGGGCCAACGTCCTGACTTTC.